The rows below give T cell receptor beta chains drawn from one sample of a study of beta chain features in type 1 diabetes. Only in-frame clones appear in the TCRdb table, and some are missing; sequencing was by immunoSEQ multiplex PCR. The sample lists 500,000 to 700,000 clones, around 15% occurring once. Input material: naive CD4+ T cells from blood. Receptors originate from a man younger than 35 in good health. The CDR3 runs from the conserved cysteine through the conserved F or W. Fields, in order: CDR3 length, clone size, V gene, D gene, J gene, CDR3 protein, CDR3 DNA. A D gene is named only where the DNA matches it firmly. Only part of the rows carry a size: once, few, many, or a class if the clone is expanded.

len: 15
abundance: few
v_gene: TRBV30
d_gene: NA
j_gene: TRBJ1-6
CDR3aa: CAWSVLRGAGSPLHF
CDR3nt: TGTGCCTGGAGTGTACTCCGGGGCGCGGGTTCACCCCTCCACTTT

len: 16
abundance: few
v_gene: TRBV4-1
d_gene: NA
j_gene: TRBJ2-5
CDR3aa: CASSQGATRDQETQYF
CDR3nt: TGCGCCAGCAGCCAAGGGGCAACGAGGGACCAAGAGACCCAGTACTTC

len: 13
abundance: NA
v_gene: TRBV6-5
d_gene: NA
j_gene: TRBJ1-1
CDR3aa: CASSTRRATEAFF
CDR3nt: TGTGCCAGCAGTACTAGGCGAGCCACTGAAGCTTTCTTT

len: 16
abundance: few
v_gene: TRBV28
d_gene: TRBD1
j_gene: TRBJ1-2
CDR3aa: CAASTSVPDRGRIYTF
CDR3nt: TGTGCCGCAAGCACCTCAGTTCCCGACAGGGGGCGAATATACACCTTC

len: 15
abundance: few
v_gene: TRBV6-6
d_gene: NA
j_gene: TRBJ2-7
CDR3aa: CASSSTEGLFSEQYF
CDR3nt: TGTGCCAGCAGTTCGACAGAAGGGTTGTTCTCCGAGCAGTACTTC

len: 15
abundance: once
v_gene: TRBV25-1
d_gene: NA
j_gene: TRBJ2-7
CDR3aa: CASSPFGYTSYEQYF
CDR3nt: TGTGCCAGCAGCCCCTTTGGGTACACCTCCTACGAGCAGTACTTC

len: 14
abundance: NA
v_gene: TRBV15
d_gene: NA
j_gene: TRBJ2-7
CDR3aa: CATSRSGGSYEQYF
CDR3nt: TGTGCCACCAGCAGATCAGGGGGGTCCTACGAGCAGTACTTC

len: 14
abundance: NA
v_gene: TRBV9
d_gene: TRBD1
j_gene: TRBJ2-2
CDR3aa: CASSEYRGNGELFF
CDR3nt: TGTGCCAGCAGCGAATACAGGGGTAACGGGGAGCTGTTTTTT

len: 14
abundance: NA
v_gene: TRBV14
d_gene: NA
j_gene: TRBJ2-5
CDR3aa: CASSSSGPGETQYF
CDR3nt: TGTGCCAGCAGCTCAAGCGGTCCGGGGGAGACCCAGTACTTC

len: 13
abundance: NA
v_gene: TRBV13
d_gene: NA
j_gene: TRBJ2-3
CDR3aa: CASKGFSTDTQYF
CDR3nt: TGTGCCAGTAAGGGATTCTCCACAGATACGCAGTATTTT

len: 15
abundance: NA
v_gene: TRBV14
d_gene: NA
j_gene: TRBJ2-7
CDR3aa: CASSQDGTPPYEQYF
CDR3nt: TGTGCCAGCAGCCAAGACGGGACACCCCCCTACGAGCAGTACTTC